This is a list of T cell receptor beta chains from one sample in a study of cytomegalovirus exposure and HLA in healthy donors. Generated by immunoSEQ multiplex PCR, the TCRdb table keeps only in-frame clones and is missing some. The sample records 55,000 to 70,000 clones, under 85% being singletons. Sequencing was performed on PBMCs. The source is a woman aged 55-69 years in good health and CMV-seropositive. CDR3s include the opening cysteine and the closing phenylalanine or tryptophan. D genes are given only for firm matches. Some rows have no size entry. The others give once, few or many, or a class for an expanded clone.

j_gene	d_gene	v_gene	abundance	len	CDR3aa	CDR3nt
TRBJ1-6	TRBD1	TRBV30	.	17	CAWSVPGTVPLNSPLHF	TGTGCCTGGAGTGTACCAGGGACAGTCCCCCTGAATTCACCCCTCCACTTT
TRBJ1-3	.	TRBV7-9	.	19	CASSLPRAGSQGPGNTIYF	TGTGCCAGCAGCTTACCTCGGGCGGGCAGCCAAGGTCCTGGAAACACCATATATTTT
TRBJ1-4	TRBD1	TRBV6-1	.	13	CASSELGGEKLFF	TGTGCCAGCAGTGAACTAGGGGGCGAAAAACTGTTTTTT
TRBJ1-5	.	TRBV6-5	few	14	CASKKQGSNQPQHF	TGTGCCAGCAAGAAACAGGGTAGCAATCAGCCCCAGCATTTT
TRBJ1-2	.	TRBV6-1	few	12	CASIGGAGGYTF	TGTGCCAGTATCGGGGGGGCTGGTGGCTACACCTTC
TRBJ1-3	.	TRBV30	.	13	CAWSAGLQNTIYF	TGTGCCTGGAGCGCGGGACTTCAAAACACCATATATTTT
TRBJ2-7	TRBD2	TRBV6-1	.	14	CASSFSGRGYEQYF	TGTGCCAGCAGTTTTAGCGGGAGAGGATACGAGCAGTACTTC
TRBJ2-7	TRBD1	TRBV6-5	.	14	CASSRDRVSYEQYF	TGTGCCAGCAGCCGGGACAGGGTCTCCTACGAGCAGTACTTC
TRBJ2-5	.	TRBV5-1	.	15	CASRSAGADQETQYF	TGCGCCAGCAGGTCGGCGGGGGCCGACCAAGAGACCCAGTACTTC
TRBJ1-1	.	TRBV9	.	14	CASSVALSFTEAFF	TGTGCCAGCAGCGTAGCCCTAAGCTTTACTGAAGCTTTCTTT
TRBJ2-7	TRBD2	TRBV30	.	14	CAWSKGGGYDEQYF	TGTGCCTGGAGTAAAGGCGGGGGGTATGACGAGCAGTACTTC
TRBJ2-5	TRBD1	TRBV19	.	16	CASRPSGTGVRETQYF	TGTGCCAGTAGGCCCTCCGGGACAGGGGTACGAGAGACCCAGTACTTC
TRBJ2-3	.	TRBV5-1	.	15	CASSQIDRRTDTQYF	TGCGCCAGCAGCCAGATTGACAGGCGGACAGATACGCAGTATTTT
TRBJ2-1	.	TRBV6-1	few	16	CASSVWSGSPNNEQFF	TGTGCCAGCAGTGTATGGTCCGGGAGCCCCAACAATGAGCAGTTCTTC
TRBJ1-5	.	TRBV5-1	.	14	CASSPVGGNQPQHF	TGCGCCAGCAGCCCGGTGGGGGGGAATCAGCCCCAGCATTTT
TRBJ2-7	TRBD2	TRBV2	.	14	CASRKAGGSYEQYF	TGTGCCAGCAGGAAAGCGGGGGGCTCCTACGAGCAGTACTTC
TRBJ2-5	.	TRBV5-1	.	14	CASSWGRAGETQYF	TGCGCCAGCAGCTGGGGCAGGGCTGGAGAGACCCAGTACTTC
TRBJ2-3	.	TRBV7-9	.	12	CASSLGSELQYF	TGTGCCAGCAGCTTAGGCAGCGAGTTGCAGTATTTT
TRBJ1-2	TRBD1	TRBV5-1	.	19	CASSLSSAGQGPFNYGYTF	TGCGCCAGCAGCTTGAGTTCGGCAGGACAGGGACCTTTTAACTATGGCTACACCTTC
TRBJ2-3	TRBD1	TRBV11-3	.	15	CASSLSGTVSDTQYF	TGTGCCAGCAGCTTATCAGGGACAGTATCAGATACGCAGTATTTT
TRBJ1-4	.	TRBV5-1	few	13	CASSLVGEEKLFF	TGCGCCAGCAGCTTGGTTGGTGAGGAAAAACTGTTTTTT
TRBJ2-5	TRBD2	TRBV6-1	.	17	CASSESLGTSLQETQYF	TGTGCCAGCAGTGAAAGTTTAGGGACTAGCCTCCAAGAGACCCAGTACTTC
TRBJ1-3	.	TRBV30	.	12	CAWNLEGNTIYF	TGTGCCTGGAACCTGGAGGGAAACACCATATATTTT
TRBJ2-1	.	TRBV30	once	16	CAWSPLPTISGNEQFF	TGTGCCTGGAGTCCACTCCCCACCATAAGTGGCAATGAGCAGTTCTTC
TRBJ1-1	TRBD1	TRBV27	.	16	CASSFLGQGYNTEAFF	TGTGCCAGCAGTTTCCTCGGACAGGGATATAACACTGAAGCTTTCTTT
TRBJ1-4	.	TRBV2	once	14	CASTHPATNEKLFF	TGTGCCAGCACACACCCTGCAACTAATGAAAAACTGTTTTTT
TRBJ1-2	.	TRBV11-3	.	13	CASSTGSGYGYTF	TGTGCCAGCAGCACAGGGTCGGGCTATGGCTACACCTTC
TRBJ1-6	TRBD1	TRBV6-5	few	16	CASSYSEGANNSPLHF	TGTGCCAGCAGTTACTCGGAGGGGGCAAATAATTCACCCCTCCACTTT
TRBJ1-1	TRBD1	TRBV9	once	15	CASSATTGGGTEAFF	TGTGCCAGCAGCGCGACGACAGGGGGCGGCACTGAAGCTTTCTTT
TRBJ1-1	TRBD1	TRBV6-6	.	15	CASSYVGQGATEAFF	TGTGCCAGCAGTTACGTGGGACAGGGGGCCACTGAAGCTTTCTTT
TRBJ1-4	TRBD1	TRBV30	.	15	CAWREKGARGEKLFF	TGTGCCTGGAGAGAGAAGGGGGCGCGCGGTGAAAAACTGTTTTTT
TRBJ1-2	.	TRBV5-1	.	14	CASSLAGGNYGYTF	TGCGCCAGCAGCTTGGCCGGAGGTAACTATGGCTACACCTTC
TRBJ2-5	.	TRBV6-1	.	14	CASRRANSQETQYF	TGTGCCAGCAGGAGGGCCAACTCCCAAGAGACCCAGTACTTC
TRBJ1-2	.	TRBV9	.	15	CASSVTADSTYGYTF	TGTGCCAGCAGCGTCACAGCGGACAGTACCTATGGCTACACCTTC
TRBJ1-2	TRBD1	TRBV5-1	once	18	CASSPAPGTGGANYGYTF	TGCGCCAGCAGCCCGGCTCCGGGGACAGGGGGCGCGAACTATGGCTACACCTTC
TRBJ1-2	TRBD1	TRBV27	.	15	CASSLYPGTAHGYTF	TGTGCCAGCAGTTTATACCCCGGGACAGCGCATGGCTACACCTTC
TRBJ2-6	.	TRBV5-4	few	15	CASTPRLVGANVLTF	TGTGCCAGCACCCCTCGGTTAGTTGGGGCCAACGTCCTGACTTTC
TRBJ2-1	.	TRBV5-1	.	13	CASSNYRDNEQFF	TGCGCCAGCAGCAACTACAGGGACAATGAGCAGTTCTTC
TRBJ2-5	.	TRBV7-6	.	13	CASSLVRRETQYF	TGTGCCAGCAGCTTAGTTAGGAGGGAGACCCAGTACTTC
TRBJ1-2	TRBD1	TRBV10-3	.	15	CAISESTGEFYGYTF	TGTGCCATCAGTGAGTCGACAGGGGAGTTCTATGGCTACACCTTC
TRBJ1-4	TRBD1	TRBV5-4	once	16	CASSPTGGGTNEKLFF	TGTGCCAGCAGCCCGACAGGGGGCGGAACTAATGAAAAACTGTTTTTT
TRBJ2-3	TRBD2	TRBV11-2	once	16	CASSSKIAGNTDTQYF	TGTGCCAGCAGCTCGAAAATAGCGGGGAACACAGATACGCAGTATTTT
TRBJ1-1	TRBD1	TRBV18	.	14	CASSPGTGALEAFF	TGTGCCAGCTCACCCGGGACAGGGGCATTAGAAGCTTTCTTT
TRBJ2-1	TRBD2	TRBV30	few	16	CAWSVRAASGYNEQFF	TGTGCCTGGAGTGTACGAGCGGCTAGCGGATACAATGAGCAGTTCTTC
TRBJ1-2	.	TRBV7-9	.	13	CASSTRQTYGYTF	TGTGCCAGCAGCACCCGACAGACCTATGGCTACACCTTC
TRBJ1-2	TRBD1	TRBV2	.	14	CASSSGQGPYGYTF	TGTGCCAGCAGTTCCGGACAGGGCCCCTATGGCTACACCTTC
TRBJ1-1	.	TRBV6-5	few	13	CASSYFKSTEAFF	TGTGCCAGCAGTTACTTCAAGAGCACTGAAGCTTTCTTT
TRBJ1-6	.	TRBV5-4	once	16	CASSLKGRPNNSPLHF	TGTGCCAGCAGCTTGAAGGGGCGGCCAAATAATTCACCCCTCCACTTT
TRBJ2-3	TRBD2	TRBV5-4	once	15	CASRSSGGPTDTQYF	TGTGCCAGCAGGTCTAGCGGGGGGCCCACAGATACGCAGTATTTT